This paragraph covers one T cell receptor beta chain sequence. These data come from a study of blood T cell repertoires in COVID-19. Study overall: Italy, Spain and the United States were the sources of the convalescent and acute COVID-19 samples. T cells, B-cell-depleted T cells, or PBMCs supplied cDNA or gDNA.

CDR1 is MDHEN and CDR2 is SYDVKM in the germline V gene. With 2 bases clipped from V and 7 bases from J, the junction kept 7 bases outside the gene matches. CDR3 length equals 14 residues. Original analysis: Estimation of nucleated cell counts relied on the amplification of reference gene primers. Repertoires were generated with immunoSEQ multiplex PCR, while TCRdb's copy carries only in-frame clones and drops some. Clone size and V and J calls were adopted from that table, with D and trimming inferred from the DNA. The table has 90,000 to 110,000 clones, approximately 83% seen once. The sequence came from a man aged 45-65 years with acute or convalescent COVID-19. The sequenced sample was peripheral blood. This sequence joins TRBV28 and TRBJ1-2; 7 nucleotides match TRBD1. The CDR3 spells CASSLAKGAVGYTF. The CDR3 nucleotides read TGTGCCAGCAGTTTAGCTAAGGGGGCGGTTGGCTACACCTTC.